This section outlines one T cell receptor (beta chain) sequence together with its context. No antigen is known for it. The sample comes from a study of cytomegalovirus exposure and HLA in healthy donors. This CDR3 is built from 14 residues. V was trimmed by 5 bases and J by 4 bases, leaving 12 bases between them. CDR1 is MNHEY and CDR2 is SVGAGI in the germline V gene. Overall study findings and caveats: What TCR beta sequences reportedly achieved was accurate prediction of HLA-A and HLA-B alleles in most subjects.

Both 60 Vbeta primers and 13 Jbeta primers went into the PCR. Profiled with immunoSEQ multiplex PCR; TCRdb holds only in-frame clones, not every one. The data contain about 180,000 clones, 80% to 90% of them seen just once; the ten biggest clones take up more than 0.95%. This receptor was obtained from a girl between 2 and 10 years old in good health and CMV-seropositive. The chain has TRBV6-5 and TRBJ1-3; D is undetermined. Material: PBMCs. CDR3 DNA sequence: TGTGCCAGCAGTGATGGCGGAGCAGGAAACACCATATATTTT. This codes for CASSDGGAGNTIYF.